Presented here are 8 T cell receptor beta chains from one specimen sequenced in a study of shared T cell receptors in the human thymus. Using immunoSEQ multiplex PCR, the repertoire was profiled, and TCRdb retains in-frame clones only, with some absent. The table has about 660,000 clones, 88% seen once; the top ten hold roughly 0.0097%. These data were likewise used in another study, on human thymus T cells.

Material: thymocytes. Every receptor here comes from a boy under two years old with a congenital heart defect.

The DNA of the CDR3 is TGCAGTGCTGGGGAGGTTAGTGAGCAGTTCTTC. Translating it yields CSAGEVSEQFF. This chain links TRBV20-1 with TRBJ2-1; a weak D match, TRBD2 (6 bases). V was pared by 5 bases and J by 9 bases, with 11 bases between. Germline V CDR1 and CDR2: DFQATT, SNEGSKA (reference sequence). The CDR3 has 11 amino acids.

On this clone itself: Germline and junction disagree at one end, which may indicate a read error. The chain combines TRBV7-7 with TRBJ1-2, with D possibly matching TRBD1 (5 bases). Per germline, CDR1 SSHAT and CDR2 FNYEAQ (reference sequence). The length of the CDR3 is 10 residues. The CDR3 spells CASSWGGDTF. The CDR3 DNA is TGTGCTAGCAGCTGGGGGGGGGACACCTTC.

This chain uses TRBV10-3 with TRBJ2-7, with D tentatively TRBD1 (6 bases). V was pared by 10 bases and J by 5 bases, with 15 bases between. The germline V gene encodes CDR1 ENHRY and CDR2 SYGVKD. The CDR3 covers 12 residues. The CDR3 nucleotides are TGTGCCAGCAAACAGGGTTCCGACGAGCAGTACTTC. It encodes CASKQGSDEQYF.

The chain recombines TRBV14 with TRBJ1-2; possibly TRBD1 for D (5 bases). The CDR3 is 13 residues long. Trimming removed 4 bases from V and 8 bases from J, with 14 bases in between. Looked up from germline, CDR1 is SGHDN and CDR2 is FVKESK. The CDR3 spells CASSLSWGDGYTF. The DNA for the CDR3 is TGTGCCAGCAGCCTATCCTGGGGGGACGGCTACACCTTC.

The V and J genes are TRBV29-1 and TRBJ2-3; 14 bases align to TRBD2. V shed 6 bases and J 2 bases; nucleotides not matched to a gene: 13. The CDR3 is 18 residues long. Germline V lookup: CDR1 SQVTM, CDR2 ANQGSEA. The CDR3 loop is CSVSGLAGGLTNTDTQYF. CDR3 nucleotides: TGCAGCGTCTCCGGACTAGCGGGAGGTCTGACGAACACAGATACGCAGTATTTT.

The CDR3 spells CASSLKGLKRTAKNIQYF. The DNA of the CDR3 is TGTGCCAGCAGTTTAAAAGGTCTTAAGCGAACAGCCAAAAACATTCAGTACTTC. V and J are TRBV27 and TRBJ2-4, with D unresolved. The V gene lost 2 bases and the J gene lost 0 bases, with 17 bases spanning the gap. The germline gives CDR1 MNHEY, CDR2 SMNVEV (reference sequence). The CDR3 consists of 18 residues.

This chain connects TRBV25-1 to TRBJ2-7, with D possibly TRBD1 on 5 matching bases. V lost 4 bases, J lost 6 bases, and 16 bases lay in between. In germline, CDR1 is MGHDK, CDR2 SYGVNS. The CDR3 runs to 14 residues. CDR3 amino acids: CASSATRSRGEQYF. CDR3 DNA sequence: TGTGCCAGCAGTGCAACCAGGTCTAGGGGCGAGCAGTACTTC.

V is TRBV4-1 and J is TRBJ2-7, with TRBD2 matching 7 bases. The germline V gene encodes CDR1 MGHRA and CDR2 YSYEKL. Losses at the gene ends were 0 bases for V and 5 bases for J; bases not matched to a gene: 7. This CDR3 has 15 residues. CDR3 residues: CASSQEGGSPHEQYF. The CDR3 DNA reads as TGCGCCAGCAGCCAAGAGGGCGGGAGTCCCCACGAGCAGTACTTC.